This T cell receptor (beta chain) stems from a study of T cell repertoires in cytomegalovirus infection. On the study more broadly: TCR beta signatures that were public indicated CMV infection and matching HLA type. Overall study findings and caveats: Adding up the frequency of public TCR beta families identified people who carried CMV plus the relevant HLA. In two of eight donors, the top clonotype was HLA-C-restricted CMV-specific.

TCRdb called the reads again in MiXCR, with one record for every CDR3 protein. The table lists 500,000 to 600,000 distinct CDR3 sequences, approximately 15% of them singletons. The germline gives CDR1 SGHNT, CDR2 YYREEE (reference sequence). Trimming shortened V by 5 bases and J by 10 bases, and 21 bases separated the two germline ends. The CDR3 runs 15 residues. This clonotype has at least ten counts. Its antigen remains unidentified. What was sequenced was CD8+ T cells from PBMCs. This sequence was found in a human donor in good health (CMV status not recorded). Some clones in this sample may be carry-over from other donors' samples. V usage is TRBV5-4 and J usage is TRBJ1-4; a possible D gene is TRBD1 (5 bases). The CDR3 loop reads CASSFVRQGERKLFF. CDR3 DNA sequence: TGTGCCAGCAGTTTCGTCCGGCAGGGTGAAAGAAAACTGTTTTTT. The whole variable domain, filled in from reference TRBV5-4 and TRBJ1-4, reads ETGVTQSPTHLIKTRGQQVTLRCSSQSGHNTVSWYQQALGQGPQFIFQYYREEENGRGNFPPRFSGLQFPNYSSELNVNALELDDSALYLCASSFVRQGERKLFFGSGTQLSVL.